This T cell receptor beta chain was profiled in a study of stem cell transplantation in POMP-related autoinflammatory disease. CDR3 size: 16 residues. Trimming removed 5 bases at V and 4 bases at J, with 17 bases between. Germline V CDR1 and CDR2: KGHSH, LQKENI. Some clones are missing from TCRdb's copy, which holds only in-frame ones; the method was immunoSEQ multiplex PCR. The sample consists of over 60,000 clones, approximately 90% of them appearing once. Here the sequenced sample was CD4+ T cells from PBMCs, taken after stem cell transplantation. The clonotype was recovered from a human patient with POMP-related autoinflammation and immune dysregulation (PRAID). Certain T cells may be donor cells from the graft. The V gene is TRBV18, the J gene TRBJ2-2; TRBD2 might be the D (5 bases). CDR3 in amino acids: CASSLTVVRGTGELFF. CDR3 DNA: TGTGCCAGCTCATTAACTGTCGTCCGGGGCACCGGGGAGCTGTTTTTT.